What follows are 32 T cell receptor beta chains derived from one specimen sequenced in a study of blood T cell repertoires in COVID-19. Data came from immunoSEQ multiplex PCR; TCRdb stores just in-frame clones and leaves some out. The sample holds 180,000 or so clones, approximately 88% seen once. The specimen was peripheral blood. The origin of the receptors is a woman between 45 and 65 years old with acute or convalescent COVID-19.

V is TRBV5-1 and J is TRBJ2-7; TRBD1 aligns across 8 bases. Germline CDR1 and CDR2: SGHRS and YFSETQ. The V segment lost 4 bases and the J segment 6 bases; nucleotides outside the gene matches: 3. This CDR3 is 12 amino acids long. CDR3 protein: CASSAGQVEQYF. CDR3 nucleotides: TGCGCCAGCAGCGCGGGACAGGTCGAGCAGTACTTC. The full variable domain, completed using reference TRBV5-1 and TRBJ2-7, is KAGVTQTPRYLIKTRGQQVTLSCSPISGHRSVSWYQQTPGQGLQFLFEYFSETQRNKGNFPGRFSGRQFSNSRSEMNVSTLELGDSALYLCASSAGQVEQYFGPGTRLTVT.

The CDR3 region is CASSIGVRGPSYNEQFF. CDR3 nucleotides: TGTGCCAGTAGTATCGGGGTGCGGGGGCCCTCCTACAATGAGCAGTTCTTC. The V gene is TRBV19, the J gene TRBJ2-1, with a tentative D call TRBD2 (7 bases). V was trimmed by 3 bases and J by 0 bases, leaving 15 bases between them. CDR1 and CDR2 from the germline V gene are LNHDA and SQIVND (reference sequence). The CDR3 length is 17 residues. Drawing the rest from reference TRBV19 and TRBJ2-1, the complete variable domain is DGGITQSPKYLFRKEGQNVTLSCEQNLNHDAMYWYRQDPGQGLRLIYYSQIVNDFQKGDIAEGYSVSREKKESFPLTVTSAQKNPTAFYLCASSIGVRGPSYNEQFFGPGTRLTVL.

In DNA form, the CDR3 reads TGTGCCAGCAGCTCTACAGGGGCGCACGGTACTGAAGCTTTCTTT. Translated, it gives CASSSTGAHGTEAFF. The chain joins TRBV5-5 to TRBJ1-1; TRBD1 agrees at 7 bases. The CDR3 covers 15 residues. The V and J ends lost 3 bases and 5 bases, in that order; junction bases with no gene match: 10. Germline CDR1 and CDR2: SGHKS and YYEKEE (reference sequence).

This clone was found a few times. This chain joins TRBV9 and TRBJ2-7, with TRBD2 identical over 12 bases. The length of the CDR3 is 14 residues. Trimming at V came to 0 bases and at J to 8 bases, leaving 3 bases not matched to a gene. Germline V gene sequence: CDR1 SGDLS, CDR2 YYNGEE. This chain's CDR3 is CASSVASGGAKQYF. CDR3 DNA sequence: TGTGCCAGCAGCGTAGCTAGCGGGGGGGCCAAGCAGTACTTC.

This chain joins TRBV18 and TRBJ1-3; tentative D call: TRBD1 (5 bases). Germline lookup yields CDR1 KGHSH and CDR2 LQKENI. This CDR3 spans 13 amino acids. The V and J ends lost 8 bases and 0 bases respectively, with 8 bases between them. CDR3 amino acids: CASERGSGNTIYF. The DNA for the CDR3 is TGTGCCAGCGAAAGGGGCTCTGGAAACACCATATATTTT.

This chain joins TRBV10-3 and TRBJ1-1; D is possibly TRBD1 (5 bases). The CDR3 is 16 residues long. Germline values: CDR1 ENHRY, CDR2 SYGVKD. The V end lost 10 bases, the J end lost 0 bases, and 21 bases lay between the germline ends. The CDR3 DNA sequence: TGTGCCACCCGCCCCGGTACAGGCATCATGAACACTGAAGCTTTCTTT. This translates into CATRPGTGIMNTEAFF.

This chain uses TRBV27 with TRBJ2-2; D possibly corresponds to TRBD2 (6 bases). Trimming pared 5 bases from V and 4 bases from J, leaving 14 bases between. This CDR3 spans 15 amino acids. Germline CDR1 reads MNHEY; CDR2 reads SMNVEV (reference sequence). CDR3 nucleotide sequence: TGTGCCAGCAGTACCGTTCGGGGGATCACCGGGGAGCTGTTTTTT. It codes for CASSTVRGITGELFF.

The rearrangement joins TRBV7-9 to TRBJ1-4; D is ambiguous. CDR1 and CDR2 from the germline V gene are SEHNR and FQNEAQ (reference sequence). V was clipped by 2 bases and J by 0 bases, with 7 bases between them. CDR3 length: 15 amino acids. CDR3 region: CASSLSRATNEKLFF. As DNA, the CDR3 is TGTGCCAGCAGCTTATCGAGGGCAACTAATGAAAAACTGTTTTTT.

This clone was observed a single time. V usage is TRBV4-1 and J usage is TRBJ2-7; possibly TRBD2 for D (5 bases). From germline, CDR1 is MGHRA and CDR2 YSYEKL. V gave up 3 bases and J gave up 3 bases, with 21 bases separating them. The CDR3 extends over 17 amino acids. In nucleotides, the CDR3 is TGCGCCAGCAGCCACCCTACCTCCGGGATTGGATTCTACGAGCAGTACTTC. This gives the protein CASSHPTSGIGFYEQYF.

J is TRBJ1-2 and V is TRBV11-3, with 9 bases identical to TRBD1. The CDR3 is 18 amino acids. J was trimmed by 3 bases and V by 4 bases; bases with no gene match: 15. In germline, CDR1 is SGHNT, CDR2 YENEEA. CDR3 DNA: TGTGCCAGCAGCTCCTCTTCGGGACAGGGACCCACTTACTATGGCTACACCTTC. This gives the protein CASSSSSGQGPTYYGYTF. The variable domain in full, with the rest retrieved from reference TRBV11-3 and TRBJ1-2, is EAGVVQSPRYKIIEKKQPVAFWCNPISGHNTLYWYLQNLGQGPELLIRYENEEAVDDSQLPKDRFSAERLKGVDSTLKIQPAELGDSAVYLCASSSSSGQGPTYYGYTFGSGTRLTVV.

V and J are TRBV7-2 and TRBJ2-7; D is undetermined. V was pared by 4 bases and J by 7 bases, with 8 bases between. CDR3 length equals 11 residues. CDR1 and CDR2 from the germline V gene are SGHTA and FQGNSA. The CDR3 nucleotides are TGTGCCAGCAGCTCGACACATGAGCAGTACTTC. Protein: CASSSTHEQYF.

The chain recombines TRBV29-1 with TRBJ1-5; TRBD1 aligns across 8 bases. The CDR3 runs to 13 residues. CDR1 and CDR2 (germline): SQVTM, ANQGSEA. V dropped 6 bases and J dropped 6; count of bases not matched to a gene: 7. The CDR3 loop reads CSVGEQGGQPQHF. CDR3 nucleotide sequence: TGCAGCGTCGGGGAACAGGGGGGTCAGCCCCAGCATTTT.

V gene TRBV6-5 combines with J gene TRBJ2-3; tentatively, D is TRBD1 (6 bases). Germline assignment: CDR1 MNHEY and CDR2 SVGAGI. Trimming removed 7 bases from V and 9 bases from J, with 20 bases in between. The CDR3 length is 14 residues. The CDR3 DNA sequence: TGTGCCAGCACCTTTCTACCCTTCGGGACAACGCAGTATTTT. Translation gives CASTFLPFGTTQYF.

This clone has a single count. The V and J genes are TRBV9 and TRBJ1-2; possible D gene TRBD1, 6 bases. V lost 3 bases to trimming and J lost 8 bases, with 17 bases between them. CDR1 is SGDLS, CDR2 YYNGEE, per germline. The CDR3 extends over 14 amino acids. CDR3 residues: CASSAVGQGRGYTF. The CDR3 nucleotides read TGTGCCAGCAGCGCTGTAGGTCAGGGGAGAGGCTACACCTTC.

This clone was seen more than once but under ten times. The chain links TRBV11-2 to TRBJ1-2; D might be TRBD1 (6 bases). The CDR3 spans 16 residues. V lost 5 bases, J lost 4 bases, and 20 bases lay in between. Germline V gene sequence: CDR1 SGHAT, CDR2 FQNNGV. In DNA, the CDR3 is TGTGCCAGCAGCAGAGATGGGACATTCGGAGGCTATGGCTACACCTTC. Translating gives CASSRDGTFGGYGYTF.

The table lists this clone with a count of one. The CDR3 DNA reads as TGTGCCAGCTCACCACTTTCGGGGGATCAGCCCCAGCATTTT. Its protein is CASSPLSGDQPQHF. The chain carries TRBV18 and TRBJ1-5; tentatively, D is TRBD1 (5 bases). Per the germline V gene, CDR1 is KGHSH and CDR2 is LQKENI. The CDR3 runs to 14 residues. Trimming pared 1 base from V and 5 bases from J, leaving 9 bases between.

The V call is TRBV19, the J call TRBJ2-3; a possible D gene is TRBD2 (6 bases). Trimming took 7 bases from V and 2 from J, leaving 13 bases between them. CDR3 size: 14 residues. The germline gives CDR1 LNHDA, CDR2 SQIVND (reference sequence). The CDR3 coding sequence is TGTGCCAGTACCCTGGGGAGGAACACAGATACGCAGTATTTT. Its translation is CASTLGRNTDTQYF.

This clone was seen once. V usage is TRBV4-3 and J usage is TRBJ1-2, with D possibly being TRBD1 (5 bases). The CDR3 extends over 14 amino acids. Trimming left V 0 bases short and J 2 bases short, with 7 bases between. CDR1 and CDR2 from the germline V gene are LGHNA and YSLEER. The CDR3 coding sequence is TGCGCCAGCAGCCAAGAGTCAGGGAACTATGGCTACACCTTC. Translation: CASSQESGNYGYTF.

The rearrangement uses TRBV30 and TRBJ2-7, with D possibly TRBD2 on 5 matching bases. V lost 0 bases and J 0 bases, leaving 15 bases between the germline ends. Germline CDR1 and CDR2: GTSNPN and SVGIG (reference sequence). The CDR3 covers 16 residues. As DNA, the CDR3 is TGTGCCTGGAGTGTACTAGGGAACCGTCTCTCCTACGAGCAGTACTTC. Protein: CAWSVLGNRLSYEQYF.

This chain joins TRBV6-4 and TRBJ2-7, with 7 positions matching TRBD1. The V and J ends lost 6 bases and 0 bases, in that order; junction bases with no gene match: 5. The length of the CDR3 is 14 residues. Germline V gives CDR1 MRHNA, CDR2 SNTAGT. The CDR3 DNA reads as TGTGCCAGCAGGGGGGACAGAAACTCCTACGAGCAGTACTTC. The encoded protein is CASRGDRNSYEQYF.

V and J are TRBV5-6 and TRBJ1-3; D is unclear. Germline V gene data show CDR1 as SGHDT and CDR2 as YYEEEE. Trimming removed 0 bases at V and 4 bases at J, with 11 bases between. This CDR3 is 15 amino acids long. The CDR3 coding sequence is TGTGCCAGCAGCTTGGACGCGGGGAGAGGAAACACCATATATTTT. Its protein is CASSLDAGRGNTIYF.

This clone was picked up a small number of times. The CDR3 nucleotides are TGTGCCAGCAGTGAAACAGGATTTTATGGCTACACCTTC. Encoded protein: CASSETGFYGYTF. This chain connects TRBV6-1 to TRBJ1-2; D possibly corresponds to TRBD1 (5 bases). The CDR3 runs to 13 residues. The V gene's germline CDR1 is MNHNS and CDR2 SASEGT. With 2 bases removed from V and 5 bases from J, the gap between germline ends came to 9 bases.

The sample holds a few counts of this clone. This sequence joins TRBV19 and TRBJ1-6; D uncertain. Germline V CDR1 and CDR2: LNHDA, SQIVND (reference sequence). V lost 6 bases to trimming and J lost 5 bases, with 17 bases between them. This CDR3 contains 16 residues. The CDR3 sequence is CASSRITDLDNSPLHF. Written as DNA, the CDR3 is TGTGCCAGTAGCCGCATCACCGACTTGGATAATTCACCCCTCCACTTT.

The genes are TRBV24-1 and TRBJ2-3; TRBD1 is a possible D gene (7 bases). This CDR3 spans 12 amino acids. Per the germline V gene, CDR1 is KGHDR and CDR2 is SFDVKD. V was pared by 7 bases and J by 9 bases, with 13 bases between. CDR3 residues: CATSVRGDTQYF. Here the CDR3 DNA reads TGTGCCACCAGCGTCAGGGGGGACACGCAGTATTTT.

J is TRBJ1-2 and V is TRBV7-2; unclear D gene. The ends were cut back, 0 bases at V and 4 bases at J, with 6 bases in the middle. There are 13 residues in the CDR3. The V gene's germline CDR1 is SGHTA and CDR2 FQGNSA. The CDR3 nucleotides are TGTGCCAGCAGCTTAGCGACAATCTATGGCTACACCTTC. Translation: CASSLATIYGYTF.

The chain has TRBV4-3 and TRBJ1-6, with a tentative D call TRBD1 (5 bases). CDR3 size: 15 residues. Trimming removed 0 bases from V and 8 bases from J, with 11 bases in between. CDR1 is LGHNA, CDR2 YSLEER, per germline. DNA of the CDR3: TGCGCCAGCAGCCAAGATCGGGCCAGGGATTCACCCCTCCACTTT. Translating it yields CASSQDRARDSPLHF.

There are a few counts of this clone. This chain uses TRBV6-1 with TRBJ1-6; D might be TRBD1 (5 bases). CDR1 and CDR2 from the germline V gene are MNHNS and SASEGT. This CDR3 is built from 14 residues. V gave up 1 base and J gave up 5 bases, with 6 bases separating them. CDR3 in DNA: TGTGCCAGCAGTGAAGGGGGCGATAATTCACCCCTCCACTTT. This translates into CASSEGGDNSPLHF.

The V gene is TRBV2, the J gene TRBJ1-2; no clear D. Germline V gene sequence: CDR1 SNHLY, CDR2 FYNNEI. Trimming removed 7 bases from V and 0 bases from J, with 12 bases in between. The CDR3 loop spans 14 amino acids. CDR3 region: CASNEEASNYGYTF. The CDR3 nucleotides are TGTGCCAGCAACGAGGAAGCCTCTAACTATGGCTACACCTTC.

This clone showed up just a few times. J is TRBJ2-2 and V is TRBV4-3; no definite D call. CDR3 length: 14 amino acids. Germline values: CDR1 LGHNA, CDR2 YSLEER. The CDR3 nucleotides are TGCGGATCACCCAACGGTGCGAACACCGGGGAGCTGTTTTTT. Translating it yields CGSPNGANTGELFF.

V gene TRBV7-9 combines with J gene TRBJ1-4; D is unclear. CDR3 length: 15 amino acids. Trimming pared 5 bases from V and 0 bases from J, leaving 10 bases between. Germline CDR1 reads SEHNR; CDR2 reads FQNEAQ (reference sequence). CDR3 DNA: TGTGCCAGCAGCCCAACCCCGGCAACTAATGAAAAACTGTTTTTT. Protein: CASSPTPATNEKLFF.

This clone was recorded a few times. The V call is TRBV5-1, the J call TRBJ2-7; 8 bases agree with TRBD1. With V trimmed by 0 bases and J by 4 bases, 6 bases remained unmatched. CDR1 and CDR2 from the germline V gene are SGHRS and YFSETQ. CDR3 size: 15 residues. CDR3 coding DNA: TGCGCCAGCAGCTTGGGGGACAGGAGCCCTTACGAGCAGTACTTC. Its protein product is CASSLGDRSPYEQYF.

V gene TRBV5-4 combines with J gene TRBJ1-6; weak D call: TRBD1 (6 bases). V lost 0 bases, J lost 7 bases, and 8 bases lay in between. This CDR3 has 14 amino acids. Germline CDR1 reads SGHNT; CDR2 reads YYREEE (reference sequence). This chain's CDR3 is CASSLVRGNSPLHF. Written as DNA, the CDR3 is TGTGCCAGCAGCTTGGTTAGGGGGAATTCACCCCTCCACTTT.